This TCR beta chain was identified in a study of identical twins. Study-level results: The more abundant beta clonotypes in cord blood had fewer insertions, and memory repertoires did not show this. Surplus twin overlap in beta out-of-frame sequences was less pronounced.

V was pared by 0 bases and J by 5 bases, with 15 bases between. Looked up from germline, CDR1 is LGHDT and CDR2 is YNNKEL (reference sequence). The CDR3 runs to 16 residues. As concerns this clonotype: What it recognizes is unknown.

Template switching added a universal primer site; cDNA carried unique molecular identifiers. TCRdb passed the 5' RACE reads through MiXCR, listing each CDR3 protein once. The sample holds about 700,000 distinct CDR3 sequences, 8.6% seen once. Only healthy Caucasians were enrolled as donors. These data are also associated with another study on yellow fever vaccine responses in identical twins.

The V call is TRBV3-1, the J call TRBJ2-3; a possible D gene is TRBD2 (5 bases). The source of this sequence is a woman aged 18-30 years in good health. The source material was PBMCs. The CDR3 sequence is CASSQDVPSRLDTQYF. The CDR3 coding sequence is TGTGCCAGCAGCCAAGATGTTCCTAGCCGACTAGATACGCAGTATTTT.